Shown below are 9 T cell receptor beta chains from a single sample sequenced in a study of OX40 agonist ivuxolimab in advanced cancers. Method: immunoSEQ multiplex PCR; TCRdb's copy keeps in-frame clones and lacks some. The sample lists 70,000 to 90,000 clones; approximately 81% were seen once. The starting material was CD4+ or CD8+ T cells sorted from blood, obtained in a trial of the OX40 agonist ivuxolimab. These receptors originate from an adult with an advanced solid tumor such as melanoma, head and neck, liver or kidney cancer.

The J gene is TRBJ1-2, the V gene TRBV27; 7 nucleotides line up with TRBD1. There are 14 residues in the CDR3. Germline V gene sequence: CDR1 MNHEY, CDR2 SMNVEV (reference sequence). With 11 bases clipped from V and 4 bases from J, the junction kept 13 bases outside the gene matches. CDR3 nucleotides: TGTGCCGCAAAAGACCGGGACAGCGTCTATGGCTACACCTTC. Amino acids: CAAKDRDSVYGYTF.

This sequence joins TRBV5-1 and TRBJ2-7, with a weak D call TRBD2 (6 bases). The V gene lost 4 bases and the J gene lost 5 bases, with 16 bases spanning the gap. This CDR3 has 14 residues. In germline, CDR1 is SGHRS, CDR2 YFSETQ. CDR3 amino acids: CASSPRFRGNEQYF. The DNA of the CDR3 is TGCGCCAGCAGCCCGCGTTTCCGGGGGAACGAGCAGTACTTC.

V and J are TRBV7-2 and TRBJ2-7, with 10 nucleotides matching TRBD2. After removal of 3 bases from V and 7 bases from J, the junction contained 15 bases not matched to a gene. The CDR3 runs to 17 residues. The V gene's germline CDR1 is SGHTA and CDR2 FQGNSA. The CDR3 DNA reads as TGTGCCAGCAGCTTCCCGCCTGGGCTAGCGGGGGCGAAGGAGCAGTACTTC. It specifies CASSFPPGLAGAKEQYF.

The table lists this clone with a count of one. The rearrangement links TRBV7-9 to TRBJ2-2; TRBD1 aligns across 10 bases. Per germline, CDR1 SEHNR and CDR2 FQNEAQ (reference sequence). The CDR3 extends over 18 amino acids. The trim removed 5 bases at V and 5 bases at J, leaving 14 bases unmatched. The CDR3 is CASSPRGADRGLTGELFF. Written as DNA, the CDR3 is TGTGCCAGCAGCCCGAGGGGGGCCGACAGGGGGCTTACCGGGGAGCTGTTTTTT.

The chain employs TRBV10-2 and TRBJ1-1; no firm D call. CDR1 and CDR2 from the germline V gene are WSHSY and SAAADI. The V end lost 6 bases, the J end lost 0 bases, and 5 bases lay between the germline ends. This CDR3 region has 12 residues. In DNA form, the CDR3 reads TGCGCCAGCAGGGACCTGAACACTGAAGCTTTCTTT. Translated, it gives CASRDLNTEAFF.

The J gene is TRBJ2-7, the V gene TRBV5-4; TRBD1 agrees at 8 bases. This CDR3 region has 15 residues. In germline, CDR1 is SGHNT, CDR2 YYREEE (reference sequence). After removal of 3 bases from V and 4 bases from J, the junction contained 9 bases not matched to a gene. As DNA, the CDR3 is TGTGCCAGCAGCTCTCAGGCAGGGGGCGGTTACGAGCAGTACTTC. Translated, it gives CASSSQAGGGYEQYF. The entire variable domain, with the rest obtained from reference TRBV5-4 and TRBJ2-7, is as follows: ETGVTQSPTHLIKTRGQQVTLRCSSQSGHNTVSWYQQALGQGPQFIFQYYREEENGRGNFPPRFSGLQFPNYSSELNVNALELDDSALYLCASSSQAGGGYEQYFGPGTRLTVT.

CDR3 DNA sequence: TGTGCCAGCAGCGTAGGGGAATCAACCTCCTACAATGAGCAGTTCTTC. Translated, it gives CASSVGESTSYNEQFF. V is TRBV9 and J is TRBJ2-1; no clear D. The CDR3 loop spans 16 amino acids. Germline CDR1 reads SGDLS; CDR2 reads YYNGEE. V was cut by 0 bases and J by 0 bases, with 10 bases left in between.

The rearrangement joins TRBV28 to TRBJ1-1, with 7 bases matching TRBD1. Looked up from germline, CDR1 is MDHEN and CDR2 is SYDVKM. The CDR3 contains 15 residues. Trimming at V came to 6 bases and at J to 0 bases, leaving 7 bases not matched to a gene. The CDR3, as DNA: TGTGCCAGCAGACTTATAGGGGGCATGAACACTGAAGCTTTCTTT. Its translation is CASRLIGGMNTEAFF.

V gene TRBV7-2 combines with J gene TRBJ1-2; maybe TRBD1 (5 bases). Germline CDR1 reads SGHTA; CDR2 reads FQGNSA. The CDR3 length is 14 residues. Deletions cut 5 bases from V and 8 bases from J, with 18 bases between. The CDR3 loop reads CASSQGATPRGYTF. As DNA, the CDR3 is TGTGCCAGCAGCCAAGGGGCCACCCCGAGAGGCTACACCTTC.